The rows below give T cell receptor beta chains drawn from one sample of a study of T cell clusters in autoimmune cytopenias. TCRdb reprocessed the multiplex PCR reads; each CDR3 protein has one entry and no DNA is given. This table lists approximately 7,600 distinct CDR3 sequences. Sequenced sample: peripheral blood. The receptors here all came from a human donor with an autoimmune cytopenia or autoimmune hepatitis (not recorded which). The CDR3 runs from the conserved cysteine through the conserved F or W. Part of the rows lack a size; the others show once, few, many or a class for expanded clones.

length	size	V	J	CDR3
14	medium-sized	TRBV6-1	TRBJ2-7	CASRTTLTLYEQYF
14	.	TRBV12-3/TRBV12-4	TRBJ2-7	CASSFYGQGGEQYF
14	medium-sized	TRBV12-3/TRBV12-4	TRBJ2-3	CASTRDLSTDTQYF
13	.	TRBV20-1	TRBJ2-2	CSATPPNTGELFF
18	.	TRBV15	TRBJ1-5	CATSGRQGQGASNQPQHF
13	.	TRBV20-1	TRBJ1-1	CSAPGQENTEAFF
14	medium-sized	TRBV6-6	TRBJ1-4	CASSHGHNVEKLFF
14	medium-sized	TRBV6-5	TRBJ2-2	CASGSGSYTGELFF
13	.	TRBV12-3/TRBV12-4	TRBJ2-3	CASSFRDTDTQYF
12	.	TRBV6-5	TRBJ1-2	CASQDRAAGYTF
13	medium-sized	TRBV29-1	TRBJ2-1	CSFAQAHYNEQFF
16	medium-sized	TRBV6-2/TRBV6-3	TRBJ1-1	CASSYSMRTGSTEAFF
15	.	TRBV6-1	TRBJ2-2	CASSDRWTVTGELFF
15	medium-sized	TRBV15	TRBJ2-5	CATSSRQGLQETQYF
13	.	TRBV20-1	TRBJ1-2	CSAQGGSDYGYTF
17	medium-sized	TRBV19	TRBJ2-1	CASSIEASGSSYNEQFF
15	.	TRBV28	TRBJ1-2	CASSLVGSNLYGYTF
14	.	TRBV19	TRBJ1-5	CASSSWDINQPQHF
13	medium-sized	TRBV19	TRBJ2-2	CATRGGWTGELFF
14	.	TRBV12-3/TRBV12-4	TRBJ2-5	CASKGQGIGETQYF
12	.	TRBV7-9	TRBJ2-1	CASSYRANEQFF
18	.	TRBV6-2/TRBV6-3	TRBJ2-3	CASSGTRLAELAPDTQYF
17	medium-sized	TRBV30	TRBJ2-6	CAWRPSPISPGANVLTF
13	medium-sized	TRBV18	TRBJ2-3	CASSPAGLDTQYF
13	medium-sized	TRBV5-5	TRBJ1-2	CASSLAGGNGYTF
12	.	TRBV19	TRBJ1-4	CASRDRNEKLFF
14	.	TRBV7-2	TRBJ2-7	CASSPTRRLDEQYF
13	.	TRBV10-1	TRBJ2-1	CASSEQLYNEQFF
15	.	TRBV10-3	TRBJ1-4	CASSYSPGSNEKLFF
14	.	TRBV19	TRBJ1-1	CASTPTGLRTEAFF
17	.	TRBV18	TRBJ2-2	CASSPLDLAGVSGELFF
16	.	TRBV30	TRBJ2-7	CTWNTIRTGEGETQYF
13	medium-sized	TRBV24-1	TRBJ1-2	CATSAGLNYGYTF
17	medium-sized	TRBV11-1	TRBJ2-1	CASSLILGFGDFNEQFF
16	.	TRBV27	TRBJ1-5	CASSLYRRGASQPQHF
15	.	TRBV15	TRBJ2-2	CATKVSRGPTGELFF
15	.	TRBV6-4	TRBJ2-1	CASSEGTSGNNEQFF
16	medium-sized	TRBV11-1	TRBJ2-2	CASSLALWGDTGELFF
12	medium-sized	TRBV15	TRBJ1-5	CATSRDVQPQHF
14	.	TRBV20-1	TRBJ2-1	CSARVSGGDGEQFF
14	large	TRBV29-1	TRBJ2-1	CSVEVGANRGEQFF
15	.	TRBV5-8	TRBJ2-1	CASSETGVAYNEQFF
12	.	TRBV6-5	TRBJ2-1	CASSLGGREQFF
16	.	TRBV27	TRBJ1-2	CASKGWPGRENYGYTF
14	.	TRBV12-3/TRBV12-4	TRBJ1-4	CASSLGEGYEKLFF
14	medium-sized	TRBV7-6	TRBJ2-4	CASSPRDPKNIQYF
15	.	TRBV7-2	TRBJ2-2	CASSLDWGNPGELFF
13	.	TRBV6-1	TRBJ1-1	CASPRQQNTEAFF